These 24 T cell receptor beta chains came from one sample sequenced in a study of vaccination and CD4 T cells after COVID-19. Cultured CD4+ T-cell DNA underwent Oncomine TCR Beta short-read sequencing. TCRdb independently ran MiXCR on the PCR reads; one entry per CDR3 protein. Here the sample spans more than 12,000 distinct CDR3 sequences, around 30% being singletons. The treatment here: roughly 11-day PBMC culture with coronavirus spike peptide pools or control peptides (ViraFEST assay). These receptors' antigens are unknown. The sample was CD4+ T cells from blood, cultured in vitro, taken before SARS-CoV-2 vaccination. The receptors originated from a human donor who received a COVID-19 vaccine.

The chain has TRBV6-1 and TRBJ1-1, with a tentative D call TRBD1 (6 bases). The V end lost 6 bases, the J end lost 6 bases, and 14 bases lay between the germline ends. Germline V gives CDR1 MNHNS, CDR2 SASEGT. This CDR3 has 13 residues. CDR3 sequence reads: CASSRPGDAEAFF. CDR3 bases: TGTGCCAGCAGCCGCCCAGGGGACGCTGAAGCTTTCTTT.

This clonotype was recorded only once. The chain carries TRBV12-3 or TRBV12-4 and TRBJ2-5; D is unclear. With 5 bases removed from V and 4 bases from J, the gap between germline ends came to 5 bases. The CDR3 runs 11 residues. The CDR3 sequence: CASSALETQYF. CDR3 DNA: TGTGCCAGCAGTGCGCTAGAGACCCAGTACTTC.

This clonotype was counted once. V is TRBV7-9 and J is TRBJ1-1; a weak D match, TRBD1 (6 bases). The ends were cut back, 4 bases at V and 4 bases at J, with 16 bases in the middle. The germline gives CDR1 SEHNR, CDR2 FQNEAQ (reference sequence). The CDR3 extends over 15 amino acids. The CDR3 protein is CASSSNFGRGTEAFF. The CDR3 nucleotides are TGTGCCAGCAGCTCAAACTTCGGCAGGGGCACTGAAGCTTTCTTT.

The rearrangement uses TRBV6-5 and TRBJ2-1, with 8 bases matching TRBD2. This CDR3 region has 12 residues. Looked up from germline, CDR1 is MNHEY and CDR2 is SVGAGI. V shed 4 bases, J shed 13 bases, and the junction held 6 bases outside the gene matches. CDR3: CASSSTLAVQFF. Written as DNA, the CDR3 is TGTGCCAGCAGTTCAACACTAGCGGTCCAGTTCTTC.

This clonotype showed up just a few times. The V call is TRBV7-2, the J call TRBJ2-3; TRBD2 might be the D (7 bases). Trimming took 3 bases from V and 2 from J, leaving 12 bases between them. The CDR3 loop spans 15 amino acids. The germline V gene encodes CDR1 SGHTA and CDR2 FQGNSA. The CDR3 spells CASSLWGGHTDTQYF. CDR3 bases: TGTGCCAGCAGCTTGTGGGGGGGGCACACAGATACGCAGTATTTT.

The V gene is TRBV6-2 or TRBV6-3, the J gene TRBJ1-5; 8 bases are a match to TRBD1. The CDR3 has 16 amino acids. The germline CDR1 and CDR2 sequences are MNHEY and SVGEGT. Germline trimming cut 5 bases from V and 1 base from J; bases unmatched to any gene: 7. CDR3 sequence reads: CASSKGQALSNQPQHF. The CDR3 DNA sequence: TGTGCCAGCAGTAAGGGACAGGCTCTAAGCAATCAGCCCCAGCATTTT.

The sample holds a few counts of this clonotype. This sequence joins TRBV5-1 and TRBJ1-4; TRBD1 matches at 8 bases. J gave up 7 bases and V 4 bases, and 9 bases lay outside the gene matches. This CDR3 is 15 amino acids long. The germline gives CDR1 SGHRS, CDR2 YFSETQ. For the CDR3, the DNA is TGCGCCAGCAGCCTTCAGGGGGCGATTGGTGAAAAACTGTTTTTT. It specifies CASSLQGAIGEKLFF.

This clonotype was picked up a small number of times. V and J are TRBV6-1 and TRBJ2-3, with D tentatively TRBD2 (6 bases). This CDR3 comprises 16 residues. Trimming removed 5 bases from V and 1 base from J, with 16 bases in between. Germline lookup yields CDR1 MNHNS and CDR2 SASEGT. In DNA form, the CDR3 reads TGTGCCAGCAGTCCCCCCGGGGAGCGGGGCACAGATACGCAGTATTTT. Its translation is CASSPPGERGTDTQYF.

This clonotype was observed a few times. The rearrangement links TRBV7-8 to TRBJ1-5; D is uncertain. The CDR3 covers 16 residues. CDR1 SGHVS and CDR2 FQNEAQ come from the germline V gene. V was shortened by 4 bases and J by 7 bases, with 20 bases between the two germline ends. CDR3: CASSYNKRAGEQPQHF. Here the CDR3 DNA reads TGTGCCAGCAGCTACAACAAGCGGGCAGGAGAACAGCCCCAGCATTTT.

This clonotype was detected only a few times. The genes are TRBV5-1 and TRBJ2-5; D ambiguous. CDR1 and CDR2 from the germline V gene are SGHRS and YFSETQ. The CDR3 spans 16 residues. V lost 0 bases and J 1 base, leaving 13 bases between the germline ends. CDR3 in DNA: TGCGCCAGCAGCTTGGTGGGCGGTCCCCCCCAAGAGACCCAGTACTTC. Encoded protein: CASSLVGGPPQETQYF.

This clonotype was seen a handful of times. CDR3 nucleotides: TGTGCCACCAGTGCCCGGGACAGGGCTGAAGCTTTCTTT. Encoded protein: CATSARDRAEAFF. The V call is TRBV24-1, the J call TRBJ1-1, with TRBD1 matching over 9 bases. Trimming cost V 5 bases and J 6 bases; bases outside gene matches: 3. This CDR3 comprises 13 residues. Germline CDR1 is KGHDR and CDR2 is SFDVKD.

The chain couples TRBV14 to TRBJ1-1, with D unclear. The CDR3 sequence is 16 residues long. Germline CDR1 and CDR2: SGHDN and FVKESK. Trimming took 1 base from V and 0 from J, leaving 12 bases between them. This CDR3 is CASSQVSGIMNTEAFF. As DNA, the CDR3 is TGTGCCAGCAGCCAAGTATCGGGGATCATGAACACTGAAGCTTTCTTT.

There are a few counts of this clonotype. CDR3 in amino acids: CSAPQTGGETQYF. DNA of the CDR3: TGCAGTGCTCCCCAGACAGGGGGTGAGACCCAGTACTTC. The chain uses TRBV20-1 and TRBJ2-5; 9 bases match TRBD1. The CDR3 totals 13 residues. Germline values: CDR1 DFQATT, CDR2 SNEGSKA (reference sequence). J lost 5 bases, V lost 5 bases, and 6 bases had no gene match.

A few counts support this clonotype. The chain uses TRBV12-5 and TRBJ2-5; 7 positions agree with TRBD1. The CDR3 covers 15 residues. V shed 0 bases and J 4 bases; nucleotides not matched to a gene: 5. Germline V gives CDR1 LGHNT, CDR2 FRNRAP. The CDR3 nucleotides read TGTGCTAGTGGTTTGGTACTAGGGGGCTCAGAGACCCAGTACTTC. Its protein is CASGLVLGGSETQYF.

This clonotype was detected only a few times. This chain links TRBV10-3 with TRBJ1-5, with no clear D. The V end lost 2 bases, the J end lost 0 bases, and 8 bases lay between the germline ends. Germline CDR1 and CDR2: ENHRY and SYGVKD. This CDR3 has 15 amino acids. DNA for the CDR3: TGTGCCATCAGTGAGGGTAGGAATAGCAATCAGCCCCAGCATTTT. Translating it yields CAISEGRNSNQPQHF.

This clonotype was counted between two and nine times. This chain connects TRBV20-1 to TRBJ2-5, with a weak D call TRBD2 (6 bases). The ends were cut back, 2 bases at V and 2 bases at J, with 9 bases in the middle. CDR1 and CDR2 (germline): DFQATT, SNEGSKA (reference sequence). The CDR3 sequence is 13 residues long. CDR3 coding DNA: TGCAGTGCTAGACTCCGGGGGCAAGAGACCCAGTACTTC. This translates into CSARLRGQETQYF.

This clonotype has just one count. The CDR3 DNA sequence: TGCGCCAGCAGCTCACGGACAGGGACCCCCTACGAGCAGTACTTC. Protein sequence: CASSSRTGTPYEQYF. V is TRBV5-1 and J is TRBJ2-7; 8 bases agree with TRBD1. This CDR3 has 15 residues. Germline values: CDR1 SGHRS, CDR2 YFSETQ. V was clipped by 3 bases and J by 2 bases; unmatched bases: 7. Full variable domain (outside the CDR3, taken from reference TRBV5-1 and TRBJ2-7): KAGVTQTPRYLIKTRGQQVTLSCSPISGHRSVSWYQQTPGQGLQFLFEYFSETQRNKGNFPGRFSGRQFSNSRSEMNVSTLELGDSALYLCASSSRTGTPYEQYFGPGTRLTVT.

A note on this clonotype: A read error may produce the germline difference seen at one junction end. This chain uses TRBV20-1 with TRBJ2-3, with 9 bases aligning to TRBD2. The germline V gene encodes CDR1 DFQATT and CDR2 SNEGSKA (reference sequence). This CDR3 contains 15 residues. The CDR3 loop is CSGRLAEILTDTRYF. CDR3 DNA sequence: TGCAGTGGGCGACTAGCGGAGATACTCACAGATACGCGGTATTTT.

This clonotype occurred once. V gene TRBV2 combines with J gene TRBJ1-4; no firm D call. Germline CDR1 SNHLY, CDR2 FYNNEI. The CDR3 totals 14 residues. Trimming took 6 bases from V and 2 from J, leaving 10 bases between them. CDR3 DNA sequence: TGTGCCAGCAGCGAAACACCGACTAATGAAAAACTGTTTTTT. This translates into CASSETPTNEKLFF.

This chain connects TRBV4-1 to TRBJ1-2; the D gene is possibly TRBD1 (6 bases). This CDR3 is 13 amino acids long. The germline V gene encodes CDR1 MGHRA and CDR2 YSYEKL. V shed 0 bases and J shed 7 bases, with 9 bases lying between them. CDR3 sequence reads: CASSQEGGGGYTF. The CDR3 region has the DNA TGCGCCAGCAGCCAAGAGGGAGGGGGTGGCTACACCTTC.

This clonotype was seen only a few times. The chain is built from TRBV20-1 and TRBJ2-3, with 7 bases that match TRBD2. V was pared by 1 base and J by 1 base, with 8 bases of the junction left unmatched. This CDR3 is 16 amino acids long. Germline-derived CDR1 and CDR2 are DFQATT and SNEGSKA (reference sequence). CDR3 sequence: CSARAPGGAGTDTQYF. As DNA, the CDR3 is TGCAGTGCTAGAGCCCCGGGAGGTGCGGGCACAGATACGCAGTATTTT.

This clonotype was counted only a few times. The chain has TRBV7-2 and TRBJ1-5; 8 bases agree with TRBD1. J was trimmed by 11 bases and V by 0 bases; bases with no gene match: 9. Germline V gene sequence: CDR1 SGHTA, CDR2 FQGNSA. This CDR3 is 15 amino acids long. The CDR3 loop reads CASSLAGTGQRAQHF. In DNA, the CDR3 is TGTGCCAGCAGCTTAGCCGGGACAGGCCAGCGGGCCCAGCATTTT.

This sequence joins TRBV5-4 and TRBJ2-3; the match to TRBD2 covers 8 bases. CDR1 SGHNT and CDR2 YYREEE come from the germline V gene (reference sequence). Trimming removed 2 bases from V and 4 bases from J; junction bases left unmatched: 9. This CDR3 has 16 amino acids. This chain's CDR3 is CASSLLAGGWADTQYF. The DNA of the CDR3 is TGTGCCAGCAGCTTATTGGCGGGGGGTTGGGCAGATACGCAGTATTTT.

The chain employs TRBV5-1 and TRBJ2-1; 8 nucleotides align to TRBD2. The CDR3 is 14 residues long. Germline values: CDR1 SGHRS, CDR2 YFSETQ. J was trimmed by 2 bases and V by 6 bases; bases with no gene match: 4. The CDR3 sequence: CASTTGGAYNEQFF. For the CDR3, the DNA is TGCGCCAGCACCACGGGGGGGGCCTACAATGAGCAGTTCTTC.